This TCR beta chain was recorded in a study of blood T cell repertoires in COVID-19. Study-wide background: Whether acute or convalescent, the COVID-19 samples came from the United States, Italy and Spain. Sources were T cells, B-cell-depleted T cells, or PBMCs; the material itself was cDNA or gDNA.

The CDR3 length is 11 residues. Germline V gives CDR1 DFQATT, CDR2 SNEGSKA (reference sequence). The count of this clone is one. Original analysis: Nucleated cell number was recorded as an estimate derived from reference gene primer amplification. The assay was immunoSEQ multiplex PCR, and TCRdb's table has in-frame clones only and misses some. Clone size and V and J calls were adopted from that table, with D and trimming inferred from the DNA. The sample shows around 320,000 clones, around 85% of them seen only once. Specimen: peripheral blood. This chain connects TRBV20-1 to TRBJ1-1; 8 bases map to TRBD1. The sequence came from a human donor in a cohort sampled during active COVID-19. This CDR3 is CSDRGDTEAFF. DNA of the CDR3: TGCAGCGACAGGGGCGACACTGAAGCTTTCTTT.